This T cell receptor beta chain derives from a study of T cell repertoires in cytomegalovirus infection. Via MiXCR, TCRdb re-called the reads, giving one row per CDR3 protein. The sample holds about 770,000 distinct CDR3 sequences, 29% seen once. Trimming cost V 2 bases and J 6 bases, with 16 bases left between them. Germline V CDR1 and CDR2: SGHVS, FQNEAQ. This CDR3 contains 16 residues. This clonotype was observed at least ten times. Its antigen remains unidentified. The TCR sequence derives from a human donor in good health (CMV status not recorded). Some clones in this sample may be carry-over from other donors' samples. Specimen: cultured CD8+ T cells from PBMCs, collected from culture after CMV antigen stimulation. The V call is TRBV7-8, the J call TRBJ2-2; the D is unclear. The CDR3 coding sequence is TGTGCCAGCAGCTTATGGCCTAGTTCTGCCCCCGGGGAGCTGTTTTTT. It yields the protein CASSLWPSSAPGELFF.